Listed below are T cell receptor beta chains from one sample, sequenced in a study of T cell responses to AZD1222 COVID-19 vaccine. Here immunoSEQ multiplex PCR was the method, and the copy in TCRdb shows in-frame clones only, minus some. Of about 120,000 clones in the sample, roughly 91% were seen once. The sequencing used peripheral blood, collected 28 days after the second AZD1222 dose. The receptors here all came from an adult who received the AZD1222 COVID-19 vaccine. CDR3s include the opening cysteine and the closing phenylalanine or tryptophan. Each record gives: D gene, CDR3 length, J gene, V gene, clone size, CDR3 protein, CDR3 DNA. A D gene is named only where the DNA matches it firmly. Rows give clone size only sometimes, using once, few, many, or a class for an expanded clone.

. | 12 | TRBJ2-7 | TRBV19 | . | CASSIRGYEQYF | TGTGCCAGTAGTATTCGGGGATACGAGCAGTACTTC
TRBD2 | 20 | TRBJ2-3 | TRBV5-5 | . | CASSPLPRYGGGLSTDTQYF | TGTGCCAGCAGCCCTCTTCCCCGGTATGGCGGGGGGCTATCCACAGATACGCAGTATTTT
TRBD2 | 14 | TRBJ2-1 | TRBV2 | . | CASSQGLDRDEQFF | TGTGCCAGCAGTCAAGGACTAGATAGGGATGAGCAGTTCTTC
TRBD2 | 13 | TRBJ2-3 | TRBV9 | . | CASSVGTSYTQYF | TGTGCCAGCAGCGTAGGGACTAGCTATACGCAGTATTTT
. | 13 | TRBJ1-1 | TRBV27 | . | CASSLRRDFEAFF | TGTGCCAGCAGTTTACGTAGGGACTTTGAAGCTTTCTTT
TRBD1 | 12 | TRBJ1-2 | TRBV3-1/TRBV3-2 | once | CAARQGASGYTF | TGTGCCGCCCGACAGGGGGCGAGTGGCTACACCTTC
. | 13 | TRBJ2-3 | TRBV7-3 | . | CASSPSATDTQYF | TGTGCCAGCAGCCCGTCTGCCACAGATACGCAGTATTTT
TRBD1 | 14 | TRBJ1-5 | TRBV6-5 | . | CASRPQGAHQPQHF | TGTGCCAGCAGACCTCAGGGGGCCCATCAGCCCCAGCATTTT
TRBD2 | 15 | TRBJ2-2 | TRBV9 | . | CASSVGGRATGELFF | TGTGCCAGCAGCGTAGGCGGGAGGGCCACCGGGGAGCTGTTTTTT
TRBD1 | 15 | TRBJ2-7 | TRBV19 | . | CASSMRWTGNYEQYF | TGTGCCAGTAGTATGAGATGGACAGGGAACTACGAGCAGTACTTC
. | 16 | TRBJ1-3 | TRBV6-6 | . | CASSPRGVSSGNTIYF | TGTGCCAGCAGTCCAAGAGGCGTTAGCTCTGGAAACACCATATATTTT
. | 14 | TRBJ2-3 | TRBV5-1 | . | CASSLETNTDTQYF | TGCGCCAGCAGCTTGGAAACGAACACAGATACGCAGTATTTT
. | 15 | TRBJ2-3 | TRBV7-9 | . | CASSLAGVVTDTQYF | TGTGCCAGCAGCTTGGCAGGGGTCGTCACAGATACGCAGTATTTT
. | 14 | TRBJ2-1 | TRBV19 | . | CASADSASYNEQFF | TGTGCCAGTGCAGACAGCGCCTCCTACAATGAGCAGTTCTTC
TRBD1 | 12 | TRBJ1-2 | TRBV4-3 | . | CASSLDRGGYTF | TGCGCCAGCAGCCTTGACAGGGGTGGCTACACCTTC
TRBD1 | 15 | TRBJ1-2 | TRBV10-3 | . | CAISDPRSQGDGYTF | TGTGCCATCAGTGATCCCAGGTCACAGGGGGATGGCTACACCTTC
. | 14 | TRBJ1-5 | TRBV3-1/TRBV3-2 | . | CASSQEGRNQPQHF | TGTGCCAGCAGCCAAGAGGGTCGTAATCAGCCCCAGCATTTT
TRBD2 | 14 | TRBJ2-5 | TRBV5-1 | . | CASSVSGGGETQYF | TGCGCCAGCAGCGTTAGCGGGGGTGGAGAGACCCAGTACTTC